A selection of T cell receptor beta chains follows, all from one sample in a study of PD-L1 blockade in urothelial cancer. Generated by immunoSEQ multiplex PCR, the TCRdb table keeps only in-frame clones and is missing some. Of roughly 91,000 clones in the sample, approximately 81% were seen once. The sequencing used PBMCs, collected around atezolizumab (anti-PD-L1) treatment. The receptors derive from a man aged 60-69 years with urothelial cancer. The CDR3 runs from the conserved cysteine through the conserved F or W. D genes are given only for firm matches. Clone size is not always given. Where it is, it says once, few, many or a class for expanded clones.

j_call	clone_size	v_call	d_call	cdr3_aa	cdr3_nt
TRBJ2-7	-	TRBV19	TRBD1	CASSIGTGLKYEQYF	TGTGCCAGTAGTATCGGGACAGGACTTAAGTACGAGCAGTACTTC
TRBJ1-2	few	TRBV30	-	CAWSHKGHYGYTF	TGTGCCTGGAGTCATAAGGGGCACTATGGCTACACCTTC
TRBJ2-7	-	TRBV5-6	-	CASSFTIADYEQYF	TGTGCCAGCAGCTTTACTATAGCGGACTACGAGCAGTACTTC
TRBJ1-1	-	TRBV19	TRBD1	CASSKDRAVDTEAFF	TGTGCCAGTAGTAAAGACAGGGCTGTGGACACTGAAGCTTTCTTT
TRBJ2-3	-	TRBV6-1	-	CASSARTLSTDTQYF	TGTGCCAGCAGTGCAAGGACTCTTAGCACAGATACGCAGTATTTT
TRBJ2-7	-	TRBV4-3	-	CASSQGTKTYEQYF	TGCGCCAGCAGCCAAGGGACTAAAACCTACGAGCAGTACTTC
TRBJ2-7	-	TRBV9	-	CASSVGRTGSSYEQYF	TGTGCCAGCAGCGTAGGACGGACGGGGAGCTCCTACGAGCAGTACTTC
TRBJ1-3	-	TRBV19	TRBD1	CASNQGARGNTIYF	TGTGCCAGTAACCAGGGGGCTCGCGGAAACACCATATATTTT
TRBJ2-3	-	TRBV2	-	CASSERSGGSTDTQYF	TGTGCCAGCAGTGAACGCTCCGGGGGTAGCACAGATACGCAGTATTTT
TRBJ1-4	-	TRBV9	-	CASSVEAGLGEKLFF	TGTGCCAGCAGCGTAGAGGCGGGTCTGGGGGAAAAACTGTTTTTT
TRBJ2-7	-	TRBV30	TRBD1	CAWSVGTAGQYF	TGTGCCTGGAGTGTCGGGACAGCAGGGCAGTACTTC
TRBJ2-1	-	TRBV5-4	-	CASSLLEGGSEQFF	TGTGCCAGCAGCTTACTAGAGGGGGGGAGCGAGCAGTTCTTC
TRBJ2-1	-	TRBV10-3	TRBD2	CAISEGTSGGNEQFF	TGTGCCATCAGTGAGGGGACTAGCGGGGGAAATGAGCAGTTCTTC
TRBJ1-5	-	TRBV21-1	-	CASSKGGHGEDQPQHF	TGTGCCAGCAGCAAAGGAGGACACGGGGAGGATCAGCCCCAGCATTTT
TRBJ1-1	once	TRBV15	TRBD1	CATSEGAIYTEAFF	TGTGCCACCAGCGAGGGGGCGATATACACTGAAGCTTTCTTT
TRBJ2-7	-	TRBV4-1	TRBD1	CASSPGWFMDRGRRTSYEQYF	TGCGCCAGCAGCCCTGGGTGGTTTATGGACAGGGGGCGAAGAACCTCCTACGAGCAGTACTTC
TRBJ1-5	-	TRBV18	-	CASSRTADQPQHF	TGTGCCAGCTCACGGACAGCGGATCAGCCCCAGCATTTT
TRBJ2-5	-	TRBV9	TRBD1	CASSATGTGVETQYF	TGTGCCAGCAGCGCAACTGGGACAGGGGTGGAGACCCAGTACTTC
TRBJ1-3	-	TRBV4-3	-	CASSQYYDRDTEKGDSGNTIYF	TGCGCCAGCAGCCAATACTATGACCGGGACACAGAAAAGGGAGACTCTGGAAACACCATATATTTT
TRBJ1-2	few	TRBV6-5	-	CASSRPGQHNYGYTF	TGTGCCAGCAGTCGCCCGGGACAACATAACTATGGCTACACCTTC
TRBJ2-1	-	TRBV19	-	CASTPSSVNEQFF	TGTGCCAGTACCCCCTCGTCCGTTAATGAGCAGTTCTTC
TRBJ2-5	once	TRBV6-1	-	CASSGRAQETQYF	TGTGCCAGCAGTGGGAGGGCCCAAGAGACCCAGTACTTC
TRBJ1-1	few	TRBV18	-	CASSPSGVGNLRTEAFF	TGTGCCAGCTCACCATCAGGGGTTGGGAACCTGCGTACTGAAGCTTTCTTT
TRBJ2-1	-	TRBV5-1	TRBD2	CASSLTGTSAHNEQFF	TGCGCCAGCAGCTTGACCGGGACTAGCGCCCACAATGAGCAGTTCTTC
TRBJ2-7	-	TRBV28	-	CASRLQGFEQYF	TGTGCCAGCAGACTACAGGGCTTCGAGCAGTACTTC
TRBJ2-3	-	TRBV4-3	TRBD2	CASSQDWGRRLAGGGDTQYF	TGCGCCAGCAGCCAAGATTGGGGTAGGAGACTAGCGGGAGGGGGGGATACGCAGTATTTT
TRBJ2-3	once	TRBV5-4	TRBD1	CASRGQASTDTQYF	TGTGCCAGCAGAGGACAGGCTTCCACAGATACGCAGTATTTT
TRBJ2-7	-	TRBV7-5	-	CASSPSGGNGYEQYF	TGTGCCAGCAGCCCAAGCGGGGGGAATGGCTACGAGCAGTACTTC
TRBJ2-1	-	TRBV11-3	-	CASSLGTYNEQFF	TGTGCCAGCAGCCTCGGGACCTACAATGAGCAGTTCTTC
TRBJ2-3	-	TRBV27	-	CASSFSRGTISDTQYF	TGTGCCAGCAGTTTCTCAAGGGGGACAATATCAGATACGCAGTATTTT
TRBJ2-7	-	TRBV15	-	CATSRDLVATSYEQYF	TGTGCCACCAGCAGAGACCTAGTAGCTACCTCCTACGAGCAGTACTTC
TRBJ1-3	-	TRBV7-2	-	CASSPGTPGNTIYF	TGTGCCAGCAGCCCCGGGACACCTGGAAACACCATATATTTT
TRBJ1-1	-	TRBV19	-	CASSQQGRNTEAFF	TGTGCCAGTAGCCAACAGGGCCGGAACACTGAAGCTTTCTTT
TRBJ2-3	-	TRBV11-1	-	CASSLASRGTDTQYF	TGTGCCAGCAGCTTAGCGTCCCGGGGCACAGATACGCAGTATTTT
TRBJ2-4	-	TRBV4-1	TRBD1	CASSQPRTGLAKNIQYF	TGCGCCAGCAGCCAACCGAGGACAGGTTTAGCCAAAAACATTCAGTACTTC
TRBJ2-2	-	TRBV19	TRBD2	CASRTGGRTGELFF	TGTGCCAGTAGGACGGGAGGGCGTACCGGGGAGCTGTTTTTT
TRBJ2-7	few	TRBV25-1	-	CASSLLREQYF	TGTGCCAGCAGTCTTTTGAGGGAGCAGTACTTC
TRBJ2-1	-	TRBV4-1	-	CASSQKNRAGNEQFF	TGCGCCAGCAGCCAAAAGAACAGGGCGGGCAATGAGCAGTTCTTC
TRBJ1-4	-	TRBV7-2	TRBD1	CASSLDRGAEKLFF	TGTGCCAGCAGCTTAGACAGGGGTGCCGAAAAACTGTTTTTT
TRBJ1-1	-	TRBV5-1	TRBD1	CASSVSGTGGYTEAFF	TGCGCCAGCAGCGTGTCCGGGACAGGGGGTTACACTGAAGCTTTCTTT
TRBJ2-5	-	TRBV5-5	TRBD2	CASSLSAGGGETQYF	TGTGCCAGCAGCTTGTCTGCGGGAGGAGGGGAGACCCAGTACTTC
TRBJ2-1	once	TRBV28	TRBD2	CASSKITGGEQFF	TGTGCCAGCAGTAAAATAACGGGAGGTGAGCAGTTCTTC
TRBJ2-5	few	TRBV7-9	TRBD2	CASSFPGLGGRETQYF	TGTGCCAGCAGCTTTCCGGGACTAGGGGGGCGCGAGACCCAGTACTTC
TRBJ1-5	-	TRBV5-5	TRBD1	CASSHQGGPQHF	TGTGCCAGCAGCCACCAGGGGGGGCCCCAGCATTTT
TRBJ1-1	-	TRBV2	TRBD1	CATRTGLNTEAFF	TGTGCCACCCGGACAGGATTGAACACTGAAGCTTTCTTT
TRBJ2-1	-	TRBV18	TRBD1	CASSPPRTGALLSSYNEQFF	TGTGCCAGCTCACCACCGCGGACAGGGGCGTTATTAAGCTCCTACAATGAGCAGTTCTTC
TRBJ2-1	once	TRBV6-1	-	CASSEQRNSYNEQFF	TGTGCCAGCAGTGAACAGCGGAACTCCTACAATGAGCAGTTCTTC
TRBJ1-1	-	TRBV19	TRBD1	CASIPFGDSRVNTEAFF	TGTGCCAGTATTCCCTTTGGGGACAGCCGCGTGAACACTGAAGCTTTCTTT
TRBJ1-2	-	TRBV29-1	TRBD1	CSASGGIHGYTF	TGCAGCGCCTCAGGGGGGATTCATGGCTACACCTTC
TRBJ2-1	-	TRBV9	TRBD2	CASSVVPAGGNEQFF	TGTGCCAGCAGCGTAGTCCCAGCGGGGGGAAATGAGCAGTTCTTC